The sequence of this TCR beta chain was determined in a study of cytomegalovirus exposure and HLA in healthy donors. General study points: Reportedly, a later analysis found an Asian-associated ancestry cluster had fewer N-insertions than the roughly 670-donor mean. TCR beta sequences numbering under 20,000 were associated with HLA alleles at 0.05 false discovery rate in a later analysis. Across all donors, roughly uniform sequencing depth was an assumption of the presence/absence analyses. Researchers reported in a later analysis that a missense DCLRE1C variant was tied to TCR beta V- and J-gene trimming.

The CDR3 sequence is 15 residues long. CDR1 and CDR2 (germline): SGHTA, FQGNSA. The V and J ends lost 2 bases and 1 base respectively, with 11 bases between them. To note about this clone: Antigen unknown.

The study ran its PCR with 60 Vbeta and 13 Jbeta primers. This table comes from immunoSEQ multiplex PCR, and its TCRdb copy is limited to in-frame clones, with some not included. The table includes tens of thousands of clones, roughly 78% detected once. V usage is TRBV7-2 and J usage is TRBJ2-5; D might be TRBD1 (6 bases). This TCR was sampled from a man aged 18 to 30 in good health and CMV-seronegative. The specimen sequenced was PBMCs. This CDR3 reads CASSLFVGAQETQYF. CDR3 DNA: TGTGCCAGCAGCTTATTCGTGGGGGCCCAAGAGACCCAGTACTTC.